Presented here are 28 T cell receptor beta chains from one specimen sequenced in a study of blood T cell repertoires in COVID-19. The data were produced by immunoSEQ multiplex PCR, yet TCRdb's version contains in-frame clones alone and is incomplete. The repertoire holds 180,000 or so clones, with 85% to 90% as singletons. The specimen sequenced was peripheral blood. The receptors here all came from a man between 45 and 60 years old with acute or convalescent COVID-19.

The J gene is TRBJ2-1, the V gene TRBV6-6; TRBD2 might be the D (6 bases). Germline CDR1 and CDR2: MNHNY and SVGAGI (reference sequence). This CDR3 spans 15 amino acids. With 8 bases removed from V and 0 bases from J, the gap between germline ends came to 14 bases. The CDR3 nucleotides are TGTGCCAGCGAGCCGGGACTTAACTCCTACAATGAGCAGTTCTTC. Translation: CASEPGLNSYNEQFF.

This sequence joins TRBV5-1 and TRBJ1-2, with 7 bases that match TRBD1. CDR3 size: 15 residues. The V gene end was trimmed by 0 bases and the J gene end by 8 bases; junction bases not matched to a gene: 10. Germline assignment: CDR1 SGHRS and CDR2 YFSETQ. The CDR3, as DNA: TGCGCCAGCAGCTTGGAGCCAGGGGGAGGTTTGGGCTACACCTTC. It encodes CASSLEPGGGLGYTF.

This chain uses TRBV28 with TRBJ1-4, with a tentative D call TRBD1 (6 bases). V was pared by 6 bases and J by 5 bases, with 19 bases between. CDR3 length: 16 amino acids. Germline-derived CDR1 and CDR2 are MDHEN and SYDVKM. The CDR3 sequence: CASRTDLRGTNEKLFF. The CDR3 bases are TGTGCCAGCAGAACAGACCTCAGGGGTACGAATGAAAAACTGTTTTTT.

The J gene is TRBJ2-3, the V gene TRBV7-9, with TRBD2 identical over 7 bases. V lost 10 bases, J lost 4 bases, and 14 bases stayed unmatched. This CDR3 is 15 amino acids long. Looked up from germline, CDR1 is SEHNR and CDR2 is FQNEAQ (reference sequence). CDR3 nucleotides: TGTGCCACCGCTGGGTGGGAGGGCCCGGCAGATACGCAGTATTTT. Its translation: CATAGWEGPADTQYF.

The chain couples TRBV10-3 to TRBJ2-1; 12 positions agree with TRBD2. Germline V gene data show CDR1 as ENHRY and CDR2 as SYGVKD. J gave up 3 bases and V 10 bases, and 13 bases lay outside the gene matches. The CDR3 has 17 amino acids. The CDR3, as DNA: TGTGCCACGTGGGACAGCACTAGCGGGAGGAACTACAATGAGCAGTTCTTC. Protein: CATWDSTSGRNYNEQFF.

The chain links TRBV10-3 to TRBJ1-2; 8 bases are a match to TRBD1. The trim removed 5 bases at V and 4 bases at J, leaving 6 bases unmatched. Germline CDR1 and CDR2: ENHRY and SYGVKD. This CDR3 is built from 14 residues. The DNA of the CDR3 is TGTGCCATCAGTCCTGGACAGGGCGCCTATGGCTACACCTTC. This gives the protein CAISPGQGAYGYTF.

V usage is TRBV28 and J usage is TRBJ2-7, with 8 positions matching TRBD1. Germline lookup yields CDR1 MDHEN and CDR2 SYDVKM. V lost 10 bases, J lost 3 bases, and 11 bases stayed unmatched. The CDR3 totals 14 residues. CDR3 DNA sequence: TGTGCCACCCTAGGCAGGGGGCCTTACTACGAGCAGTACGTC. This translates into CATLGRGPYYEQYV.

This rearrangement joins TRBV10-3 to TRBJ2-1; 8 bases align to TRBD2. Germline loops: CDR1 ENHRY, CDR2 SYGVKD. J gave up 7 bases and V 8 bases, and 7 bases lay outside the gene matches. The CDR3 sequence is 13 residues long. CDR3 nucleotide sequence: TGTGCCATCCGGGGGTTAGCGGGGAATGAGCAGTTCTTC. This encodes CAIRGLAGNEQFF.

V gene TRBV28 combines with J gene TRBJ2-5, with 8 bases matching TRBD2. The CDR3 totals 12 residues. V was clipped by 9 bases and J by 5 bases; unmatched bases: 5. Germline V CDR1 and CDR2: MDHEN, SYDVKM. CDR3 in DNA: TGTGCCAGTTACGGGAGGGTTGAGACCCAGTACTTC. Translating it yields CASYGRVETQYF.

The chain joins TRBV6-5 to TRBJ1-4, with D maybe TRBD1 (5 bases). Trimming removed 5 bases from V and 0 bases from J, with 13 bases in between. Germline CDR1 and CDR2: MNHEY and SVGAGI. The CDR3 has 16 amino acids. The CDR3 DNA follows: TGTGCCAGCAGTCACTACGACAGTGCAACTAATGAAAAACTGTTTTTT. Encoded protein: CASSHYDSATNEKLFF.

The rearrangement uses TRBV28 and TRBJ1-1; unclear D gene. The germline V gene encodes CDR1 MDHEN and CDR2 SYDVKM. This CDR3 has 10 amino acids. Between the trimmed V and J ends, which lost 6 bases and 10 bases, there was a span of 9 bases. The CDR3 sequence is CASRGLRAFF. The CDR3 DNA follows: TGTGCCAGCAGGGGCTTAAGAGCTTTCTTT.

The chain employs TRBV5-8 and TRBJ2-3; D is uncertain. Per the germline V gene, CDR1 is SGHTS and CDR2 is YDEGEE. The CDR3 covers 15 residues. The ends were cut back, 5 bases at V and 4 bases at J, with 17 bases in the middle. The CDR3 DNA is TGTGCCAGCAGGAGCCTAGTGATTACCCCAGATACGCAGTATTTT. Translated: CASRSLVITPDTQYF.

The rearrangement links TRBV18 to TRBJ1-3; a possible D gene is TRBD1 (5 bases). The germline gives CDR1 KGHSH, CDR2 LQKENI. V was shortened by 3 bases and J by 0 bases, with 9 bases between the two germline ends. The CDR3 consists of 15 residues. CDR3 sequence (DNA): TGTGCCAGCTCACCGGGACTGGGCTCTGGAAACACCATATATTTT. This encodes CASSPGLGSGNTIYF.

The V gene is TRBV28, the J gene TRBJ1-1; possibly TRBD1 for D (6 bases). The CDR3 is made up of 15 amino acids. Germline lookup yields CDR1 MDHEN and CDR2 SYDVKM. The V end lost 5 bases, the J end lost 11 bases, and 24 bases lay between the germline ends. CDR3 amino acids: CASSLGSVREGVAFF. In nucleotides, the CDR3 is TGTGCCAGCAGTCTCGGTTCGGTGCGGGAGGGGGTCGCTTTCTTT.

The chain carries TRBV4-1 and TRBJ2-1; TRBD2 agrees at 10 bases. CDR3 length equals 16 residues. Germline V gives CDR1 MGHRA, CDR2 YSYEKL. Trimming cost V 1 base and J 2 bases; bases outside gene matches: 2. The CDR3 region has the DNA TGCGCCAGCAGCCAAGGAACTAGCGGGGCCTACAATGAGCAGTTCTTC. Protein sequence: CASSQGTSGAYNEQFF.

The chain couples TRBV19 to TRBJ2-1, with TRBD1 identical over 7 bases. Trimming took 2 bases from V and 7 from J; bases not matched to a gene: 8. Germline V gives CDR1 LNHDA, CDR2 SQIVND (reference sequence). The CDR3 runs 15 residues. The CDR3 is CASSIYDRAGNEQFF. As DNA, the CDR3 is TGTGCCAGTAGTATATATGACAGGGCAGGAAATGAGCAGTTCTTC.

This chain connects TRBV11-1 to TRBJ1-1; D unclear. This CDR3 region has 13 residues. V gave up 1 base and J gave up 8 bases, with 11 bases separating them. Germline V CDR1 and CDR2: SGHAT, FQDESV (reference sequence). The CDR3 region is CASSLDTGYEAFF. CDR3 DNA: TGTGCCAGCAGCTTAGACACGGGGTACGAAGCTTTCTTT.

CDR3 sequence reads: CSVTPGTSGGASYNEQFF. In nucleotides, the CDR3 is TGCAGCGTGACCCCCGGGACTAGCGGGGGGGCCTCCTACAATGAGCAGTTCTTC. This chain connects TRBV29-1 to TRBJ2-1; TRBD2 matches at 16 bases. Losses at the gene ends were 6 bases for V and 0 bases for J; bases not matched to a gene: 8. In germline, CDR1 is SQVTM, CDR2 ANQGSEA. CDR3 length: 18 amino acids.

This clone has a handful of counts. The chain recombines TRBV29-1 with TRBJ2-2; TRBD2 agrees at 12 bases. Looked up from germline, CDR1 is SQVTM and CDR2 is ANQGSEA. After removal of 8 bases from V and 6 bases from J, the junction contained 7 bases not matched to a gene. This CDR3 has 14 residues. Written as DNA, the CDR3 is TGCAGCACGACTAGCGGGAGTCTTGCCGGGGAGCTGTTTTTT. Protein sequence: CSTTSGSLAGELFF.

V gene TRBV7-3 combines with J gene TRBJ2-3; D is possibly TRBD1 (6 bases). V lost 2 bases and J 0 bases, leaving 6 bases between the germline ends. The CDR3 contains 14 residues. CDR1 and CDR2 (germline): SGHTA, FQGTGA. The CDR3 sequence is CASSLQGSTDTQYF. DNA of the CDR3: TGTGCCAGCAGCTTACAGGGGAGCACAGATACGCAGTATTTT.

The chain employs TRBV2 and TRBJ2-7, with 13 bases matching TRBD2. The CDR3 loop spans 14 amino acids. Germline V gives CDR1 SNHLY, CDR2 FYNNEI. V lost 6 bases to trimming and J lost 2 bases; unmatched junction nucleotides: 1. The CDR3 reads CASRGTSGTYEQYF. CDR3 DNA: TGTGCCAGCAGGGGGACTAGCGGGACCTACGAGCAGTACTTC.

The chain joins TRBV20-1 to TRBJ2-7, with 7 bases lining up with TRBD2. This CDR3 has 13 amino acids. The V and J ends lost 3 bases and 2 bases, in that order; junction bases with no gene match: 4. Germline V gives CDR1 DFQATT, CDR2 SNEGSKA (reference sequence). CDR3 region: CSASSSGAYEQYF. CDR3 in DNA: TGCAGTGCTAGTTCTAGCGGAGCCTACGAGCAGTACTTC.

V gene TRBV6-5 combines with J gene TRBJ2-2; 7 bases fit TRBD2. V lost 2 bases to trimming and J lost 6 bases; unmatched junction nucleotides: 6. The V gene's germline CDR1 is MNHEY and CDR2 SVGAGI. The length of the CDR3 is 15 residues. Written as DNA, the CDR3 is TGTGCCAGCAGTTACGGCGGGAGTAACGCCGGGGAGCTGTTTTTT. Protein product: CASSYGGSNAGELFF.

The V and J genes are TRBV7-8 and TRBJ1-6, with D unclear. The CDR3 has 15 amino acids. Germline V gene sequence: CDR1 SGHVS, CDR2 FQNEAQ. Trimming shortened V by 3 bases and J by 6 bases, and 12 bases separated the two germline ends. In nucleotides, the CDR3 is TGTGCCAGCAGCTTTTCCGGGAACGGTAATTCACCCCTCCACTTT. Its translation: CASSFSGNGNSPLHF. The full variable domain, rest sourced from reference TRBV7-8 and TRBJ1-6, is GAGVSQSPRYKVAKRGQDVALRCDPISGHVSLFWYQQALGQGPEFLTYFQNEAQLDKSGLPSDRFFAERPEGSVSTLKIQRTQQEDSAVYLCASSFSGNGNSPLHFGNGTRLTVT.

CDR3 DNA sequence: TGTGCCAGCAGGGAGAATGAAAAACTGTTTTTT. Translation gives CASRENEKLFF. V usage is TRBV12-3 or TRBV12-4 and J usage is TRBJ1-4; D gene uncertain. Trimming shortened V by 6 bases and J by 5 bases, and 4 bases separated the two germline ends. CDR3 length: 11 amino acids.

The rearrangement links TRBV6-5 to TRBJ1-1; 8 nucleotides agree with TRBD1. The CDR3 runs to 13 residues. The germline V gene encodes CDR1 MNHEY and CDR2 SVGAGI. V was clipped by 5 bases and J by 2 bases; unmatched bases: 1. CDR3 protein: CASSTGGNTEAFF. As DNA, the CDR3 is TGTGCCAGCAGTACAGGGGGTAACACTGAAGCTTTCTTT.

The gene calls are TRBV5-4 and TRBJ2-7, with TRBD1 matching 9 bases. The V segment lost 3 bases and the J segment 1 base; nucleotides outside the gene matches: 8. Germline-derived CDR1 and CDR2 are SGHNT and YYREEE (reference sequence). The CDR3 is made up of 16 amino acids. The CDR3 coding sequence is TGTGCCAGCAGCTCGCCCGGGACAGGGAATTCCTACGAGCAGTACTTC. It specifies CASSSPGTGNSYEQYF.

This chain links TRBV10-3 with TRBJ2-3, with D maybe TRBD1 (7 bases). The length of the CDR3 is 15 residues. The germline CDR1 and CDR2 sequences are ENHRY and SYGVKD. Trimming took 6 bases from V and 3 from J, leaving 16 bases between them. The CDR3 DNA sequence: TGTGCCATCAGCATACGGCAGGGGGGTACAGATACGCAGTATTTT. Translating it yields CAISIRQGGTDTQYF.